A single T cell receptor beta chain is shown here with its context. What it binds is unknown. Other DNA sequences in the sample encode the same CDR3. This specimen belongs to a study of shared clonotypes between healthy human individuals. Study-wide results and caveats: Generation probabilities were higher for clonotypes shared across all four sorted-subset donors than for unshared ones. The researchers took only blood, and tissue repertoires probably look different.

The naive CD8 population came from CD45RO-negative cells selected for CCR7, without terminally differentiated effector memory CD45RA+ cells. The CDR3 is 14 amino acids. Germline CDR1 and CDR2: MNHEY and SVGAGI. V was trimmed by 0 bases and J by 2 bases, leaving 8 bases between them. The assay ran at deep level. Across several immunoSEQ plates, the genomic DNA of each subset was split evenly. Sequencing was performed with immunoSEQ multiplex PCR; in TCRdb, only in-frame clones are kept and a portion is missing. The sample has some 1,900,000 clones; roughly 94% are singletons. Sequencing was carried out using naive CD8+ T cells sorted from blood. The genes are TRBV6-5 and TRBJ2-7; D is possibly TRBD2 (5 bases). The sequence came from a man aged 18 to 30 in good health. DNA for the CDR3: TGTGCCAGCAGTTACTCCGGGGAAACCTACGAGCAGTACTTC. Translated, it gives CASSYSGETYEQYF.